A selection of T cell receptor beta chains follows, all from one sample in a study of control samples from healthy donors and cancer patients. Data came from immunoSEQ multiplex PCR; TCRdb stores just in-frame clones and leaves some out. Of about 18,000 clones listed, around 84% are singletons. Sequenced material: PBMCs. The source of these receptors is a woman in her 70s with lung cancer. CDR3s include the opening cysteine and the closing phenylalanine or tryptophan. The order of the fields is J gene, D gene, V gene, clone size, CDR3 DNA, CDR3 protein. D genes are given only for firm matches. The size entry is marked missing in some rows and otherwise reads once, few, many or a size class.

J gene: TRBJ1-2; D gene: TRBD1; V gene: TRBV20-1; clone size: -; CDR3 DNA: TGCAGTGCTAGTGGCGGGACAGGGGTCGGGAAATATGGCTACACCTTC; CDR3 protein: CSASGGTGVGKYGYTF
J gene: TRBJ2-7; D gene: -; V gene: TRBV29-1; clone size: -; CDR3 DNA: TGCAGCGTTGATTGGGGGTACGAGCAGTACTTC; CDR3 protein: CSVDWGYEQYF
J gene: TRBJ2-7; D gene: TRBD1; V gene: TRBV6-6; clone size: -; CDR3 DNA: TGTGCCAGCAGTTACTCCGGGACAGGGGGTTTCTACGAGCAGTACTTC; CDR3 protein: CASSYSGTGGFYEQYF
J gene: TRBJ2-5; D gene: -; V gene: TRBV9; clone size: -; CDR3 DNA: TGTGCCAGCAGCGTAGCAGGGACCTACCAAGAGACCCAGTACTTC; CDR3 protein: CASSVAGTYQETQYF
J gene: TRBJ2-7; D gene: -; V gene: TRBV3-1/TRBV3-2; clone size: -; CDR3 DNA: TGTGCCAGCAGCCAAGGACCCATGATGGGGCACGAGCAGTACTTC; CDR3 protein: CASSQGPMMGHEQYF
J gene: TRBJ1-2; D gene: TRBD1; V gene: TRBV20-1; clone size: -; CDR3 DNA: TGCAGTGCTAGTTACGGACAGGGAAATGGCTACACCTTC; CDR3 protein: CSASYGQGNGYTF
J gene: TRBJ2-7; D gene: -; V gene: TRBV27; clone size: -; CDR3 DNA: TGTGCCAGCAGTCTCCGGGAAGGCTCCTACGAGCAGTACTTC; CDR3 protein: CASSLREGSYEQYF
J gene: TRBJ1-5; D gene: -; V gene: TRBV7-2; clone size: -; CDR3 DNA: TGTGCCAGCAGCTTGACAGCATGGGGTCAGCCCCAGCATTTT; CDR3 protein: CASSLTAWGQPQHF
J gene: TRBJ1-1; D gene: -; V gene: TRBV2; clone size: -; CDR3 DNA: TGTGCCAGCGGAAACGGGGCCAACACTGAAGCTTTCTTT; CDR3 protein: CASGNGANTEAFF
J gene: TRBJ2-7; D gene: TRBD2; V gene: TRBV16; clone size: few; CDR3 DNA: TGTGCCAGCAGCTCAACTAGCGGGAGGCCTAACACCTACGAGCAGTACTTC; CDR3 protein: CASSSTSGRPNTYEQYF
J gene: TRBJ2-1; D gene: -; V gene: TRBV6-6; clone size: -; CDR3 DNA: TGTGCCAGCAGTTACCGGGAGGAGCAGTTCTTC; CDR3 protein: CASSYREEQFF
J gene: TRBJ2-7; D gene: -; V gene: TRBV6-2/TRBV6-3; clone size: -; CDR3 DNA: TGTGCCAGCAGTTACTCGGTCCCGCCTAGGGGATCCTACGAGCAGTACTTC; CDR3 protein: CASSYSVPPRGSYEQYF
J gene: TRBJ2-3; D gene: -; V gene: TRBV29-1; clone size: -; CDR3 DNA: TGCAGCGTTGTGGGGTTCCGGGATACGCAGTATTTT; CDR3 protein: CSVVGFRDTQYF
J gene: TRBJ1-2; D gene: TRBD1; V gene: TRBV27; clone size: -; CDR3 DNA: TGTGCCAGCAGTTCGGGACAGGGCGGGGGATCCAACTATGGCTACACCTTC; CDR3 protein: CASSSGQGGGSNYGYTF
J gene: TRBJ2-2; D gene: TRBD1; V gene: TRBV4-3; clone size: -; CDR3 DNA: TGCGCCAGCAGCCAAGGGACCGGGACAGGGGGCTCCACCGGGGAGCTGTTTTTT; CDR3 protein: CASSQGTGTGGSTGELFF
J gene: TRBJ2-7; D gene: -; V gene: TRBV6-5; clone size: -; CDR3 DNA: TGTGCCAGCAGTTACTCAAAAGGGGTCTACGAGCAGTACTTC; CDR3 protein: CASSYSKGVYEQYF
J gene: TRBJ2-5; D gene: TRBD1; V gene: TRBV9; clone size: -; CDR3 DNA: TGTGCCAGCAGCTACGGGGACAGCCAAGAGACCCAGTACTTC; CDR3 protein: CASSYGDSQETQYF
J gene: TRBJ2-7; D gene: TRBD1; V gene: TRBV6-6; clone size: -; CDR3 DNA: TGTGCCAGCAGTCGAGGGGGAGGACAGGGGCCCTACGAGCAGTACTTC; CDR3 protein: CASSRGGGQGPYEQYF
J gene: TRBJ2-3; D gene: TRBD2; V gene: TRBV4-1; clone size: -; CDR3 DNA: TGCGCCAGCAGCCAGGGACTAGTTGAGGCAGATACGCAGTATTTT; CDR3 protein: CASSQGLVEADTQYF
J gene: TRBJ2-7; D gene: -; V gene: TRBV18; clone size: once; CDR3 DNA: TGTGCCAGCTCATCGACGGGACCCGGAGGACACTACGAGCAGTACTTC; CDR3 protein: CASSSTGPGGHYEQYF
J gene: TRBJ1-3; D gene: -; V gene: TRBV28; clone size: -; CDR3 DNA: TGTGCCAGCAGTTCACGGTTCTCTGGAAACACCATATATTTT; CDR3 protein: CASSSRFSGNTIYF
J gene: TRBJ2-1; D gene: -; V gene: TRBV30; clone size: -; CDR3 DNA: TGTGCCTGGAGTCAAATCGGTGAGCAGTTCTTC; CDR3 protein: CAWSQIGEQFF
J gene: TRBJ2-3; D gene: TRBD2; V gene: TRBV7-2; clone size: medium-sized; CDR3 DNA: TGTGCCAGCAGCTTACTTACTAGCGGGGGGGATACGCAGTATTTT; CDR3 protein: CASSLLTSGGDTQYF
J gene: TRBJ2-1; D gene: -; V gene: TRBV27; clone size: -; CDR3 DNA: TGTGCCAGCAGTACGGACGGACTAACAAATGAGCAGTTCTTC; CDR3 protein: CASSTDGLTNEQFF
J gene: TRBJ1-5; D gene: -; V gene: TRBV28; clone size: -; CDR3 DNA: TGTGCCAGCAGTCCCCCAGGAAGTCAGCCCCAGCATTTT; CDR3 protein: CASSPPGSQPQHF
J gene: TRBJ2-3; D gene: TRBD1; V gene: TRBV18; clone size: -; CDR3 DNA: TGTGCCAGCTCACTCGGGACAGGAGGGTGGAATACGCAGTATTTT; CDR3 protein: CASSLGTGGWNTQYF
J gene: TRBJ2-7; D gene: TRBD1; V gene: TRBV30; clone size: -; CDR3 DNA: TGTGCCTGGAGTGCCAGCCTTCGACAGGGAAGCTCCTACGAGCAGTACTTC; CDR3 protein: CAWSASLRQGSSYEQYF
J gene: TRBJ1-1; D gene: -; V gene: TRBV20-1; clone size: -; CDR3 DNA: TGCAGTGCTAGAGACCGGACTGAAGCTTTCTTT; CDR3 protein: CSARDRTEAFF
J gene: TRBJ2-7; D gene: -; V gene: TRBV2; clone size: -; CDR3 DNA: TGTGCCAGCAGTGTCGACCGCGGTCCCTACGAGCAGTACTTC; CDR3 protein: CASSVDRGPYEQYF
J gene: TRBJ2-5; D gene: -; V gene: TRBV5-1; clone size: -; CDR3 DNA: TGCGCCAGCAGCTTGGGAATAGAGGAGACCCAGTACTTC; CDR3 protein: CASSLGIEETQYF
J gene: TRBJ2-1; D gene: -; V gene: TRBV27; clone size: -; CDR3 DNA: TGTGCCAGCAGTTTATCGGCTTTCACGGGATACAATGAGCAGTTCTTC; CDR3 protein: CASSLSAFTGYNEQFF
J gene: TRBJ2-5; D gene: -; V gene: TRBV12-5; clone size: -; CDR3 DNA: TGTGCTAGTGGTGGGTCCCCGGAGACCCAGTACTTC; CDR3 protein: CASGGSPETQYF
J gene: TRBJ2-3; D gene: TRBD2; V gene: TRBV3-1/TRBV3-2; clone size: -; CDR3 DNA: TGTGCCAGCAGCCAGCCCCTAGCGGGAGGGGGGACAGATACGCAGTATTTT; CDR3 protein: CASSQPLAGGGTDTQYF
J gene: TRBJ2-1; D gene: -; V gene: TRBV27; clone size: -; CDR3 DNA: TGTGCCAGCAGCCTGACAGGAAACAATGAGCAGTTCTTC; CDR3 protein: CASSLTGNNEQFF
J gene: TRBJ1-2; D gene: -; V gene: TRBV29-1; clone size: few; CDR3 DNA: TGCAGCGTTGAAGGGCCTAACTATGGCTACACCTTC; CDR3 protein: CSVEGPNYGYTF
J gene: TRBJ1-3; D gene: -; V gene: TRBV10-2; clone size: -; CDR3 DNA: TGCGCCAGCAGTTTCAACTCTGGAAACACCATATATTTT; CDR3 protein: CASSFNSGNTIYF
J gene: TRBJ2-7; D gene: TRBD2; V gene: TRBV20-1; clone size: -; CDR3 DNA: TGCAGTGCTAGTACAGGGAGGACTAGCGGGACCTACGAGCAGTACTTC; CDR3 protein: CSASTGRTSGTYEQYF
J gene: TRBJ1-1; D gene: -; V gene: TRBV19; clone size: -; CDR3 DNA: TGTGCCAGTAGTATGGGGTTCGGGCTGAGGAACACTGAAGCTTTCTTT; CDR3 protein: CASSMGFGLRNTEAFF
J gene: TRBJ1-1; D gene: -; V gene: TRBV5-6; clone size: -; CDR3 DNA: TGTGCCAGCAGCTTGGCCCGACGGGGATACCTCTTT; CDR3 protein: CASSLARRGYLF